Below, 24 T cell receptor beta chains from the same sample are listed, as sequenced in a study of CD8 T cells in Susac syndrome. cDNA came from around 0.5 to 1 ug RNA primed by random hexamers. TCRdb re-derived calls from the immunoSEQ multiplex PCR reads in MiXCR, one entry per CDR3 protein. The table has about 110,000 distinct CDR3 sequences, about 96% seen once. The sample taken for sequencing was CD4+ T cells from PBMCs. These receptors originate from a human donor in good health.

The chain carries TRBV6-5 and TRBJ1-2, with D unresolved. The CDR3 runs to 13 residues. The V end lost 0 bases, the J end lost 8 bases, and 10 bases lay between the germline ends. Germline loops: CDR1 MNHEY, CDR2 SVGAGI. CDR3 DNA sequence: TGTGCCAGCAGTTACTCAGGCCAGCAAGGCTACACCTTC. It yields the protein CASSYSGQQGYTF.

The V call is TRBV29-1, the J call TRBJ2-2; tentatively, D is TRBD1 or TRBD2 (5 bases each). V shed 7 bases and J shed 0 bases, with 9 bases lying between them. The V gene's germline CDR1 is SQVTM and CDR2 ANQGSEA. The CDR3 extends over 13 amino acids. This CDR3 is CSARDANTGELFF. Written as DNA, the CDR3 is TGCAGCGCTAGGGACGCGAACACCGGGGAGCTGTTTTTT.

The chain carries TRBV29-1 and TRBJ2-4; TRBD1 aligns across 11 bases. CDR1 is SQVTM and CDR2 is ANQGSEA in the germline V gene. V dropped 6 bases and J dropped 2; count of bases not matched to a gene: 3. The CDR3 spans 14 residues. CDR3 amino acids: CSVGTGGTKNIQYF. CDR3 sequence (DNA): TGCAGCGTGGGGACAGGGGGAACCAAAAACATTCAGTACTTC.

The chain couples TRBV11-2 to TRBJ1-4; tentatively, D is TRBD1 (6 bases). The V gene's germline CDR1 is SGHAT and CDR2 FQNNGV. The CDR3 is 15 amino acids. The ends were cut back, 5 bases at V and 5 bases at J, with 15 bases in the middle. CDR3 bases: TGTGCCAGCAGCGTACAGGGCGGACAGAATGAAAAACTGTTTTTT. This codes for CASSVQGGQNEKLFF.

The chain couples TRBV28 to TRBJ2-7; 8 bases match TRBD1. Germline CDR1 MDHEN, CDR2 SYDVKM. The CDR3 is 15 amino acids. Unmatched junction bases numbered 7, after V lost 5 bases and J lost 1 base. This CDR3 is CASSARDRPSYEQYF. Here the CDR3 DNA reads TGTGCCAGCAGTGCTCGGGACAGGCCTTCCTACGAGCAGTACTTC.

The rearrangement joins TRBV4-3 to TRBJ2-6; D call uncertain. Germline V gives CDR1 LGHNA, CDR2 YSLEER. The CDR3 loop spans 13 amino acids. Trimming removed 1 base from V and 3 bases from J, with 1 base in between. CDR3 coding DNA: TGCGCCAGCAGCCAAGTTGGGGCCAACGTCCTGACTTTC. Its protein is CASSQVGANVLTF.

The J gene is TRBJ2-7, the V gene TRBV7-2; D is unclear. The V gene lost 6 bases and the J gene lost 4 bases, with 7 bases spanning the gap. Germline V gene data show CDR1 as SGHTA and CDR2 as FQGNSA. The CDR3 is 11 residues long. CDR3 loop: CASSNAYEQYF. CDR3 coding DNA: TGTGCCAGCAGTAATGCGTACGAGCAGTACTTC.

This clonotype has only one observation. This chain links TRBV10-3 with TRBJ2-7, with 8 bases fitting TRBD2. J gave up 6 bases and V 6 bases, and 4 bases lay outside the gene matches. Germline CDR1 is ENHRY and CDR2 is SYGVKD. The CDR3 is 12 residues long. The DNA for the CDR3 is TGTGCCATCAGGTACGGGGGGGGCGAGCAGTACTTC. It encodes CAIRYGGGEQYF.

The chain combines TRBV5-4 with TRBJ1-2; D might be TRBD1 (5 bases). Between the trimmed V and J ends, which lost 4 bases and 3 bases, there was a span of 16 bases. Germline V gene sequence: CDR1 SGHNT, CDR2 YYREEE (reference sequence). This CDR3 has 15 residues. In DNA, the CDR3 is TGTGCCAGCAGCCCGAGTCCGGGGGAGGACTATGGCTACACCTTC. Translated: CASSPSPGEDYGYTF.

The rearrangement links TRBV4-3 to TRBJ2-1, with 9 bases identical to TRBD2. CDR3 length: 16 amino acids. Germline CDR1 reads LGHNA; CDR2 reads YSLEER. With V trimmed by 1 base and J by 6 bases, 7 bases remained unmatched. CDR3 sequence (DNA): TGCGCCAGCAGCCAAGTTGCGGGAGGGGGGGGCAATGAGCAGTTCTTC. It translates to CASSQVAGGGGNEQFF.

The chain employs TRBV7-2 and TRBJ2-1; 14 positions agree with TRBD2. J was trimmed by 7 bases and V by 0 bases; bases with no gene match: 2. This CDR3 comprises 16 residues. CDR1 is SGHTA and CDR2 is FQGNSA in the germline V gene. Here the CDR3 reads CASSLARTSGRNEQFF. CDR3 coding DNA: TGTGCCAGCAGCTTAGCTAGGACTAGCGGGAGGAATGAGCAGTTCTTC.

The chain carries TRBV18 and TRBJ2-7, with a weak D call TRBD2 (6 bases). Trimming stripped 0 bases from V and 3 bases from J, with 12 bases between. CDR1 and CDR2 (germline): KGHSH, LQKENI. The CDR3 totals 15 residues. CDR3 DNA: TGTGCCAGCTCACCACCAAACGGGAGAGACTACGAGCAGTACTTC. As protein: CASSPPNGRDYEQYF.

Here the CDR3 reads CSVRTVIYEQYF. CDR3 coding DNA: TGCAGCGTTAGGACGGTTATCTACGAGCAGTACTTC. This chain uses TRBV29-1 with TRBJ2-7, with D unresolved. V lost 5 bases and J 3 bases, leaving 11 bases between the germline ends. Germline CDR1 reads SQVTM; CDR2 reads ANQGSEA. The CDR3 runs 12 residues.

The V gene is TRBV18, the J gene TRBJ2-2; 8 bases match TRBD1. The V gene end was trimmed by 1 base and the J gene end by 7 bases; junction bases not matched to a gene: 11. Germline V gene data show CDR1 as KGHSH and CDR2 as LQKENI. This CDR3 region has 17 residues. This CDR3 reads CASSPREKTGVNGELFF. CDR3 nucleotides: TGTGCCAGCTCACCACGCGAAAAGACAGGGGTGAACGGGGAGCTGTTTTTT.

The V gene is TRBV20-1, the J gene TRBJ2-1; 9 bases are a match to TRBD2. The germline gives CDR1 DFQATT, CDR2 SNEGSKA (reference sequence). The CDR3 is 14 amino acids. V shed 3 bases, J shed 6 bases, and the junction held 6 bases outside the gene matches. The CDR3: CSARTSGRLNEQFF. The CDR3 coding sequence is TGCAGTGCTAGGACCAGCGGGAGGCTCAATGAGCAGTTCTTC.

In this sample, this clonotype turned up once. The chain couples TRBV12-3 or TRBV12-4 to TRBJ1-1; tentative D call: TRBD1 (5 bases). The germline V and J ends were trimmed by 10 bases and 0 bases, with 15 bases remaining between them. This CDR3 is 14 amino acids long. This chain's CDR3 is CATQSRVMNTEAFF. The CDR3 DNA reads as TGTGCCACTCAATCCAGGGTTATGAACACTGAAGCTTTCTTT.

The J gene is TRBJ2-2, the V gene TRBV28; no reliable D call. Germline loops: CDR1 MDHEN, CDR2 SYDVKM. The CDR3 loop spans 16 amino acids. Trimming took 1 base from V and 5 from J, leaving 14 bases between them. As DNA, the CDR3 is TGTGCCAGCAGTTTATTAGGGCACCGTTCGACCGGGGAGCTGTTTTTT. This gives the protein CASSLLGHRSTGELFF.

This clonotype is a singleton in its sample. J is TRBJ2-1 and V is TRBV5-1; the D is unclear. This CDR3 has 14 amino acids. Germline V gene data show CDR1 as SGHRS and CDR2 as YFSETQ. Deletions cut 0 bases from V and 0 bases from J, with 4 bases between. The CDR3 DNA follows: TGCGCCAGCAGCTTGGATAGCTCCTACAATGAGCAGTTCTTC. Translation gives CASSLDSSYNEQFF.

The V call is TRBV7-9, the J call TRBJ2-1; 10 bases match TRBD2. Germline V gives CDR1 SEHNR, CDR2 FQNEAQ (reference sequence). V was clipped by 3 bases and J by 5 bases; unmatched bases: 7. The CDR3 runs 16 residues. The CDR3 loop is CASSLGGLASHNEQFF. The CDR3 bases are TGTGCCAGCAGCTTGGGGGGACTAGCGTCCCACAATGAGCAGTTCTTC.

V is TRBV6-5 and J is TRBJ2-6; weak D call: TRBD1 (5 bases). In germline, CDR1 is MNHEY, CDR2 SVGAGI. Trimming removed 6 bases from V and 0 bases from J, with 9 bases in between. The CDR3 contains 15 residues. CDR3: CASSRVRSGANVLTF. CDR3 nucleotides: TGTGCCAGCAGCAGGGTCCGCTCTGGGGCCAACGTCCTGACTTTC.

The V and J genes are TRBV7-9 and TRBJ2-2; D is ambiguous. The CDR3 extends over 14 amino acids. V was trimmed by 6 bases and J by 4 bases, leaving 12 bases between them. Germline lookup yields CDR1 SEHNR and CDR2 FQNEAQ (reference sequence). As DNA, the CDR3 is TGTGCCAGCAGACCTCTGGGGTCCACCGGGGAGCTGTTTTTT. Its translation: CASRPLGSTGELFF. The entire variable domain, with the rest obtained from reference TRBV7-9 and TRBJ2-2, is as follows: DTGVSQNPRHKITKRGQNVTFRCDPISEHNRLYWYRQTLGQGPEFLTYFQNEAQLEKSRLLSDRFSAERPKGSFSTLEIQRTEQGDSAMYLCASRPLGSTGELFFGEGSRLTVL.

This clonotype has only one observation. The V and J genes are TRBV28 and TRBJ2-7, with 9 bases fitting TRBD2. The CDR3 has 15 residues. Germline trimming cut 2 bases from V and 1 base from J; bases unmatched to any gene: 3. Germline V gene lookup returns CDR1 MDHEN and CDR2 SYDVKM. The CDR3 reads CASSLSSGRSYEQYF. DNA for the CDR3: TGTGCCAGCAGTTTAAGTAGCGGGAGATCCTACGAGCAGTACTTC.

The chain employs TRBV3-1 and TRBJ2-4; TRBD2 might be the D (6 bases). CDR1 is LGHDT and CDR2 is YNNKEL in the germline V gene (reference sequence). V lost 3 bases, J lost 0 bases, and 12 bases lay in between. CDR3 length equals 16 residues. The CDR3 region has the DNA TGTGCCAGCAGCCAGGGAGGTAACCTAGCCAAAAACATTCAGTACTTC. Protein sequence: CASSQGGNLAKNIQYF.

The rearrangement uses TRBV12-3 or TRBV12-4 and TRBJ2-4; possible D gene TRBD1, 5 bases. The V and J ends lost 5 bases and 6 bases respectively, with 17 bases between them. The CDR3 runs to 15 residues. For the CDR3, the DNA is TGTGCCAGCAGTCACCGGCAGGGTCGAGGAAACATTCAGTACTTC. This gives the protein CASSHRQGRGNIQYF.